The T cell receptor (beta chain) under discussion was sequenced for a study of T cell changes during pregnancy in multiple sclerosis. This clone occurred a few times. Assay used: immunoSEQ multiplex PCR; TCRdb lists only in-frame clones, some missing. The data show roughly 42,000 clones, roughly nine tenths seen once. The length of the CDR3 is 14 residues. Germline assignment: CDR1 SGHDT and CDR2 YYEEEE. V was pared by 4 bases and J by 4 bases, with 7 bases of the junction left unmatched. V usage is TRBV5-6 and J usage is TRBJ1-1; TRBD1 aligns across 7 bases. The sequenced sample was CD4+ T cells from peripheral blood mononuclear cells, obtained before pregnancy. This clonotype originated in a female donor with multiple sclerosis, enrolled in a pregnancy study. CDR3 in amino acids: CASSRDAGGTEAFF. DNA of the CDR3: TGTGCCAGCAGCCGCGACGCAGGGGGCACTGAAGCTTTCTTT.